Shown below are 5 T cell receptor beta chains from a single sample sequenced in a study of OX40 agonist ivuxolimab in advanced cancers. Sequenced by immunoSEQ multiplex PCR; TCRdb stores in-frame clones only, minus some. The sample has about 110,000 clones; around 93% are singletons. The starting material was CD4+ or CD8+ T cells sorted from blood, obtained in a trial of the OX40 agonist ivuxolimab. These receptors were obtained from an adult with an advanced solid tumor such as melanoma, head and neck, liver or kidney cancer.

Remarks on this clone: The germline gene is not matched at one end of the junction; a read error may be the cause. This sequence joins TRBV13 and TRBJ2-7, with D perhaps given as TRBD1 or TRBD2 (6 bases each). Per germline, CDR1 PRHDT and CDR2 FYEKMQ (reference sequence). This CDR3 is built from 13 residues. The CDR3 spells CASSLGGTYEQYF. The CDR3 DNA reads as TGTGCCAGCAGTTTAGGGGGGACCTACGAGCAGTACTTC.

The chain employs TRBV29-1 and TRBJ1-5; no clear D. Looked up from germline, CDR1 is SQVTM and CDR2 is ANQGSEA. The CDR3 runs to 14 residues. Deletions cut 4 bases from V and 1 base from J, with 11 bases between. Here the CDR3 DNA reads TGCAGCGTTGGATCCGGATCGAGCAATCAGCCCCAGCATTTT. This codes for CSVGSGSSNQPQHF.

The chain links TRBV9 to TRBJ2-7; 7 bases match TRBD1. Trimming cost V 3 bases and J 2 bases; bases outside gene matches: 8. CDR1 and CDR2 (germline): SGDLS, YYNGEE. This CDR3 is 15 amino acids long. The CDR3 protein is CASSAMAQGPYEQYF. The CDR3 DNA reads TGTGCCAGCAGCGCTATGGCACAGGGGCCCTACGAGCAGTACTTC.

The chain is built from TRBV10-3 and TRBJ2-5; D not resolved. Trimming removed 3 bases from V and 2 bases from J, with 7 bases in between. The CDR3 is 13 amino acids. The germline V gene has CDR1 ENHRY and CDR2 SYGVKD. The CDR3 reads CAISDALQETQYF. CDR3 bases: TGTGCCATCAGTGACGCACTACAAGAGACCCAGTACTTC.

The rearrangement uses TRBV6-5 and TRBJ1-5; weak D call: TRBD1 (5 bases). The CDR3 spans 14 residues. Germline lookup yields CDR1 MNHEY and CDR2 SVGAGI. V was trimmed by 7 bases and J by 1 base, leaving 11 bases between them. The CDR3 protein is CASTQGYSNQPQHF. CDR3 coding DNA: TGTGCCAGCACTCAGGGATACAGCAATCAGCCCCAGCATTTT.